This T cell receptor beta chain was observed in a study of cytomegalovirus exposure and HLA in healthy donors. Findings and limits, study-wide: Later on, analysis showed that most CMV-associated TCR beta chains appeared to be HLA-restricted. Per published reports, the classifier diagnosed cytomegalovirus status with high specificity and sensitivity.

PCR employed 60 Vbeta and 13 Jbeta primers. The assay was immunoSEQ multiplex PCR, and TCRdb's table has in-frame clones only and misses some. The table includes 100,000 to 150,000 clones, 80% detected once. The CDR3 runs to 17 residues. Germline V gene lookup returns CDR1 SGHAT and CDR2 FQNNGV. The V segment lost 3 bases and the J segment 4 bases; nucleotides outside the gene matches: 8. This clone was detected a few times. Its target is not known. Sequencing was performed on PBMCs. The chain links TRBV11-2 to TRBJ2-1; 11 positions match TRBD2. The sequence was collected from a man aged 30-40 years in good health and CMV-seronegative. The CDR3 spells CASSFRGTSGSYNEQFF. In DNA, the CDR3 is TGTGCCAGCAGCTTTAGGGGCACTAGCGGGAGTTACAATGAGCAGTTCTTC.